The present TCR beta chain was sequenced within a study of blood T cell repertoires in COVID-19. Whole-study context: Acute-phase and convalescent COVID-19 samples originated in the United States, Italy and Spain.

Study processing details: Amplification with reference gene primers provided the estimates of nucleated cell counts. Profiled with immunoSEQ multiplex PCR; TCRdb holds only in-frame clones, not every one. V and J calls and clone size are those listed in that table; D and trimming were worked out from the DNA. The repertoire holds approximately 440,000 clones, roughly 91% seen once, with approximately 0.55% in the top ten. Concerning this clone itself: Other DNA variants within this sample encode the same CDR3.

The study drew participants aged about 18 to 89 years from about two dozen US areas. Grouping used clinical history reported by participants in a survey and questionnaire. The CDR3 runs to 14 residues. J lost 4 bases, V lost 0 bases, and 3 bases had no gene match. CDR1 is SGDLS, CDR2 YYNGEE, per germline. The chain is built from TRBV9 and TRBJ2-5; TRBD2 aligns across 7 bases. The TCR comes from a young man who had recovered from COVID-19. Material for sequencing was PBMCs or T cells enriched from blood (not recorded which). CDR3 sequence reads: CASSVGGGRETQYF. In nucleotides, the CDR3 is TGTGCCAGCAGCGTAGGGGGGGGTCGAGAGACCCAGTACTTC.